These 2 T cell receptor beta chains were all obtained from the same sample, sequenced in a study of OX40 agonist ivuxolimab in advanced cancers. Assay: immunoSEQ multiplex PCR; the TCRdb copy retains only in-frame clones and omits some. The sample includes 69,000 or so clones, approximately 82% of them seen just once. The sequences come from CD4+ or CD8+ T cells sorted from blood, collected in a trial of the OX40 agonist ivuxolimab. Receptors originate from an adult with an advanced solid tumor such as melanoma, head and neck, liver or kidney cancer.

CDR3: CASCGQTDTQYF. The CDR3, as DNA: TGTGCCAGTTGTGGTCAGACAGATACGCAGTATTTT. V is TRBV2 and J is TRBJ2-3, with D unclear. The CDR3 sequence is 12 residues long. Germline-derived CDR1 and CDR2 are SNHLY and FYNNEI. V was pared by 9 bases and J by 3 bases, with 10 bases between.

Regarding this clone: An end of the junction does not agree with germline; a read error may underlie this. V is TRBV7-9 and J is TRBJ2-2; 8 nucleotides match TRBD2. CDR3 size: 17 residues. In germline, CDR1 is SEHNR, CDR2 FQNEAQ (reference sequence). The CDR3 DNA reads as TGTGCCAGCATCCAGTCCCGAGCGGGGGCCAACAGCGGGGAGCTGTTTTTT. The encoded protein is CASIQSRAGANSGELFF. Complete variable domain (other parts from reference TRBV7-9 and TRBJ2-2): DTGVSQNPRHKITKRGQNVTFRCDPISEHNRLYWYRQTLGQGPEFLTYFQNEAQLEKSRLLSDRFSAERPKGSFSTLEIQRTEQGDSAMYLCASIQSRAGANSGELFFGEGSRLTVL.